A selection of T cell receptor beta chains follows, all from one sample in a study of T-cell memory formation after mild COVID-19. TCRdb recomputed calls from the 5' RACE reads with MiXCR, one row per CDR3 protein. This sample has about 340,000 distinct CDR3 sequences, with around 15% found just once. Material: PBMCs or a T cell subset sorted from them (not recorded which). The receptors originated from a man younger than 35 who had mild COVID-19 (a few samples of this study predate the infection). Cell type and time point are not known. Each CDR3 is given with its conserved first and last residue. The order of the fields is clone size, D gene, V gene, J gene, CDR3 DNA, CDR3 protein. The D gene is left open where the match is weak. Expanded clones get a size class; other rows say once, few or many, or leave the size out.

abundance: .
d_gene: .
v_gene: TRBV5-6
j_gene: TRBJ2-5
CDR3nt: TGTGCCAGCAGCCCAACCATCAGCGAGACCCAGTACTTC
CDR3aa: CASSPTISETQYF

abundance: many
d_gene: TRBD1
v_gene: TRBV5-1
j_gene: TRBJ1-1
CDR3nt: TGCCCCGCTACAAGCGGGACAGAAGAACCAAACACTGAAGCTTTCTTT
CDR3aa: CPATSGTEEPNTEAFF

abundance: .
d_gene: TRBD1
v_gene: TRBV20-1
j_gene: TRBJ2-5
CDR3nt: TGCAGTGCCGCTCCCGACAGGGCGGAGACCCAGTACTTC
CDR3aa: CSAAPDRAETQYF

abundance: few
d_gene: .
v_gene: TRBV7-9
j_gene: TRBJ1-6
CDR3nt: TGTGCCAGCAGCTTAGTTGAGTCGGTCAAGTCACCCCTCCACTTT
CDR3aa: CASSLVESVKSPLHF

abundance: .
d_gene: TRBD1
v_gene: TRBV10-3
j_gene: TRBJ1-2
CDR3nt: TGTGCCATCACCCGAGAAGGGACAGGGGGCAAAGGGTACACCTTC
CDR3aa: CAITREGTGGKGYTF

abundance: .
d_gene: .
v_gene: TRBV12-3/TRBV12-4
j_gene: TRBJ1-1
CDR3nt: TGTGCCAGCAGTTTCGCGGGGACCACTGAAGCTTTCTTT
CDR3aa: CASSFAGTTEAFF

abundance: many
d_gene: .
v_gene: TRBV4-3
j_gene: TRBJ2-5
CDR3nt: TGCGCCAGCAGCCCACTTTCCGTTATGGGGATGATGAGGCAAGAGACCCAGTACTTC
CDR3aa: CASSPLSVMGMMRQETQYF

abundance: few
d_gene: .
v_gene: TRBV6-5
j_gene: TRBJ2-1
CDR3nt: TGTGCCAGCAGTTTAACACCTTCGGGCTACAATGAGCAGTTCTTC
CDR3aa: CASSLTPSGYNEQFF

abundance: few
d_gene: TRBD1
v_gene: TRBV7-2
j_gene: TRBJ1-2
CDR3nt: TGTGCCAGCAGTCGTCATCAGGGGGCGGACTATGGCTACACCTTC
CDR3aa: CASSRHQGADYGYTF

abundance: few
d_gene: TRBD2
v_gene: TRBV20-1
j_gene: TRBJ2-5
CDR3nt: TGCAGTGCTAGAGGTGCCCTAGCGGGGGGCCGCCAAGAGACCCAGTACTTC
CDR3aa: CSARGALAGGRQETQYF

abundance: few
d_gene: .
v_gene: TRBV6-1
j_gene: TRBJ2-6
CDR3nt: TGTGCCAGCCAGGCAGACTCTGGGGCCAACGTCCTGACTTTC
CDR3aa: CASQADSGANVLTF

abundance: many
d_gene: TRBD1
v_gene: TRBV7-9
j_gene: TRBJ2-2
CDR3nt: TGTGCCAGCAGCGCTGGACAGGGTAGGACCGGGGAGCTGTTTTTT
CDR3aa: CASSAGQGRTGELFF

abundance: .
d_gene: TRBD2
v_gene: TRBV27
j_gene: TRBJ2-3
CDR3nt: TGTGCCAGCAGACGACTTAGCGGGGGGCCAGATACGCAGTATTTT
CDR3aa: CASRRLSGGPDTQYF

abundance: few
d_gene: .
v_gene: TRBV6-5
j_gene: TRBJ2-3
CDR3nt: TGTGCCAGCAGCCCTGACCCTACGGGTACGCAGTATTTT
CDR3aa: CASSPDPTGTQYF

abundance: few
d_gene: .
v_gene: TRBV7-9
j_gene: TRBJ1-1
CDR3nt: TGTGCCAGCAGCGCGGACGTCGAAGCTTTCTTT
CDR3aa: CASSADVEAFF

abundance: many
d_gene: .
v_gene: TRBV9
j_gene: TRBJ2-3
CDR3nt: TGTGCCAGCAGCGTAGGCGAGGTGGTTTTGAACACAGATACGCAGTATTTT
CDR3aa: CASSVGEVVLNTDTQYF

abundance: many
d_gene: .
v_gene: TRBV25-1
j_gene: TRBJ1-4
CDR3nt: TGTGCCAGCAGTGAACGGGCAACTAATGAAAAACTGTTTTTT
CDR3aa: CASSERATNEKLFF

abundance: many
d_gene: .
v_gene: TRBV11-2
j_gene: TRBJ2-1
CDR3nt: TGTGCCAGCAGCTTAGTTCGTGAGCAGTTCTTC
CDR3aa: CASSLVREQFF

abundance: .
d_gene: .
v_gene: TRBV5-1
j_gene: TRBJ2-6
CDR3nt: TGCGCCAGCAGCTTGTCGCAGGTGACCAACGTCCTGACTTTC
CDR3aa: CASSLSQVTNVLTF

abundance: .
d_gene: TRBD1
v_gene: TRBV11-2
j_gene: TRBJ1-2
CDR3nt: TGTGCCAGCAGCTTAGCCAGGGGGCAGGTTGACTATGGCTACACCTTC
CDR3aa: CASSLARGQVDYGYTF

abundance: .
d_gene: .
v_gene: TRBV9
j_gene: TRBJ1-1
CDR3nt: TGTGCCAGCAGCGTAGCTGGGGGGATAGCTTTCTTT
CDR3aa: CASSVAGGIAFF

abundance: .
d_gene: TRBD2
v_gene: TRBV7-2
j_gene: TRBJ2-5
CDR3nt: TGTGCCAGCAGAGTAGCGGGGCAAGAGACCCAGTACTTC
CDR3aa: CASRVAGQETQYF

abundance: .
d_gene: .
v_gene: TRBV10-3
j_gene: TRBJ1-2
CDR3nt: TGTGCCATCACCCGGACTCTAGCCTATGGCTACACCTTC
CDR3aa: CAITRTLAYGYTF

abundance: few
d_gene: .
v_gene: TRBV25-1
j_gene: TRBJ2-1
CDR3nt: TGTGCCAGCAGTGAGATAGCATCTGAGCAGTTCTTC
CDR3aa: CASSEIASEQFF